The source of this T cell receptor (beta chain) is a study of response to subunit inactivated influenza vaccine. Findings and limits, study-wide: It was suggested by the authors that few new T cells are recruited by each seasonal influenza vaccination.

Worth noting for this clonotype: No antigen is known for it.

TCRdb passed the RT-PCR reads through MiXCR, listing each CDR3 protein once. The sample has about 800,000 distinct CDR3 sequences, 21% seen once. Germline CDR1 and CDR2: MNHEY and SVGEGT. V lost 0 bases and J 6 bases, leaving 9 bases between the germline ends. The CDR3 runs to 13 residues. The specimen was PBMCs from blood, collected 5 to 6 days after vaccination. This clonotype was obtained from a man between 45 and 60 years old who received an inactivated influenza vaccine. This chain links TRBV6-2 or TRBV6-3 with TRBJ2-7; D is unresolved. The CDR3 here is CASSYSPGGEQYF. DNA of the CDR3: TGTGCCAGCAGTTACTCCCCGGGCGGCGAGCAGTACTTC.